The present TCR beta chain was sequenced within a study of T cell clones after liver transplantation. Regarding the study as a whole: Rather than being deleted, graft donor-reactive T cells may have moved into the graft. A significant post-transplant drop in circulating graft-donor-reactive CD4 TCRbeta sequences occurred in most of the 8 subjects.

V dropped 0 bases and J dropped 10 bases, with 8 bases sitting between them. The CDR3 length is 12 residues. Germline assignment: CDR1 SGHDT and CDR2 YYEEEE. This clone was recorded a few times. Its target is not known. TCRdb's copy holds only in-frame clones and misses some; the assay was immunoSEQ multiplex PCR. The sample lists about 75,000 clones, around four fifths occurring once. The clonotype comes from a human patient who received a liver transplant. Some T cells may be provided by the graft donor. This chain uses TRBV5-6 with TRBJ2-1; D uncertain. This material consisted of CD4+ T cells from blood, taken less than 50 months after liver transplant. The CDR3 DNA is TGTGCCAGCAGCTTGGGTCTCAGGGAGCAGTTCTTC. Protein: CASSLGLREQFF.